The 25 T cell receptor beta chains below were found in one sample sequenced in a study of regulatory and conventional T cells in RAG deficiency. Assay used: immunoSEQ multiplex PCR; TCRdb lists only in-frame clones, some missing. The profile shows around 37,000 clones, 89% of them singletons. The data also belong to a second study, concerning regulatory T cells. That investigation notes: Primers: 52 TRBV forward and 13 TRBJ reverse.

Sequencing was carried out using CD8+ T cells sorted from blood. These receptors originate from a human donor in good health.

The chain recombines TRBV19 with TRBJ2-1, with 9 nucleotides matching TRBD2. Unmatched junction bases numbered 0, after V lost 5 bases and J lost 4 bases. Germline V lookup: CDR1 LNHDA, CDR2 SQIVND (reference sequence). The length of the CDR3 is 13 residues. Here the CDR3 DNA reads TGTGCCAGTAGTCTAGCGGGATACAATGAGCAGTTCTTC. Translated, it gives CASSLAGYNEQFF.

The chain uses TRBV5-1 and TRBJ1-6, with D possibly being TRBD1 (6 bases). Germline V gene sequence: CDR1 SGHRS, CDR2 YFSETQ. The V end lost 0 bases, the J end lost 8 bases, and 12 bases lay between the germline ends. The CDR3 has 15 amino acids. CDR3 DNA sequence: TGCGCCAGCAGCTTGGAAGGACAGTCCCATTCACCCCTCCACTTT. Translated, it gives CASSLEGQSHSPLHF.

The chain combines TRBV7-3 with TRBJ2-2, with D unresolved. The germline V and J ends were trimmed by 2 bases and 6 bases, with 4 bases remaining between them. CDR3 length equals 12 residues. Germline V lookup: CDR1 SGHTA, CDR2 FQGTGA. The CDR3 bases are TGTGCCAGCAGCTTAGTATCCGGGGAGCTGTTTTTT. Translated, it gives CASSLVSGELFF.

The rearrangement joins TRBV7-8 to TRBJ2-7; perhaps D is TRBD1 or TRBD2 (6 bases each). Deletions cut 3 bases from V and 4 bases from J, with 10 bases between. The CDR3 is made up of 13 amino acids. The germline gives CDR1 SGHVS, CDR2 FQNEAQ. CDR3: CASSFGGTYEQYF. The CDR3 bases are TGTGCCAGCAGCTTCGGGGGCACTTACGAGCAGTACTTC.

The chain is built from TRBV11-2 and TRBJ1-1, with D possibly matching TRBD1 (5 bases). The CDR3 has 13 residues. The V end was cut by 5 bases, the J end by 4 bases, with 11 bases between. CDR1 SGHAT and CDR2 FQNNGV come from the germline V gene. The CDR3 sequence: CASSQMGLTEAFF. Here the CDR3 DNA reads TGTGCCAGCAGCCAGATGGGGCTCACTGAAGCTTTCTTT.

This clone has only one observation. The chain links TRBV19 to TRBJ2-5; a possible D gene is TRBD1 (6 bases). TRBJ2-7 explains the end of the DNA better; the J call may be wrong. In germline, CDR1 is LNHDA, CDR2 SQIVND (reference sequence). The CDR3 covers 15 residues. CDR3 in amino acids: CASSIDGDRNYEQYF. CDR3 DNA sequence: TGTGCCAGTAGTATAGATGGAGACAGGAACTACGAGCAGTACTTC.

V and J are TRBV7-9 and TRBJ1-3; D remains unclear. The CDR3 is made up of 16 amino acids. The V end lost 5 bases, the J end lost 0 bases, and 14 bases lay between the germline ends. CDR1 SEHNR and CDR2 FQNEAQ come from the germline V gene (reference sequence). CDR3 loop: CASSPRELSSGNTIYF. CDR3 nucleotides: TGTGCCAGCAGCCCAAGAGAGTTAAGCTCTGGAAACACCATATATTTT.

The J gene is TRBJ2-1, the V gene TRBV30, with D tentatively TRBD1 or TRBD2 (5 bases each). The CDR3 is 14 amino acids. From germline, CDR1 is GTSNPN and CDR2 SVGIG (reference sequence). V gave up 3 bases and J gave up 5 bases, with 14 bases separating them. This CDR3 is CAWSLGGSNNEQFF. CDR3 coding DNA: TGTGCCTGGAGCCTTGGGGGATCCAACAATGAGCAGTTCTTC.

The chain recombines TRBV29-1 with TRBJ1-2; 7 positions agree with TRBD1. V trimming: 6 bases; J trimming: 2 bases; junction bases outside the gene matches: 9. The germline V gene has CDR1 SQVTM and CDR2 ANQGSEA. CDR3 length: 14 amino acids. CDR3 nucleotide sequence: TGCAGCGTAGTGACAGGGTCCCCCAACTATGGCTACACCTTC. This sequence encodes CSVVTGSPNYGYTF.

Regarding this clone: This specimen includes other DNA sequences encoding the same CDR3. The J gene is TRBJ2-1, the V gene TRBV27, with 9 nucleotides matching TRBD2. The CDR3 sequence is 15 residues long. The V gene end was trimmed by 2 bases and the J gene end by 5 bases; junction bases not matched to a gene: 4. Germline V gene data show CDR1 as MNHEY and CDR2 as SMNVEV (reference sequence). CDR3 coding DNA: TGTGCCAGCAGTTTAGCTAGCGGGAACCACAATGAGCAGTTCTTC. This encodes CASSLASGNHNEQFF.

DNA for the CDR3: TGTGCCTGGGAGAAACGGACTAGCGGGAAGTTCGAGCAGTACTTC. This encodes CAWEKRTSGKFEQYF. V gene TRBV30 combines with J gene TRBJ2-7; 12 bases are shared with TRBD2. The germline CDR1 and CDR2 sequences are GTSNPN and SVGIG (reference sequence). The J segment lost 6 bases and the V segment lost 5 bases, leaving 11 bases of the junction unmatched. The CDR3 runs 15 residues.

This clone is a singleton in its sample. The chain employs TRBV5-1 and TRBJ2-7; tentative D call: TRBD2 (6 bases). This CDR3 comprises 15 residues. CDR1 and CDR2 (germline): SGHRS, YFSETQ. V lost 5 bases and J lost 2, with 17 bases in between. The CDR3 DNA reads as TGCGCCAGCAGTCACTCGGAGGGTCCGCCCTACGAGCAGTACTTC. Amino acids: CASSHSEGPPYEQYF. Full variable domain (remainder filled in from reference TRBV5-1 and TRBJ2-7): KAGVTQTPRYLIKTRGQQVTLSCSPISGHRSVSWYQQTPGQGLQFLFEYFSETQRNKGNFPGRFSGRQFSNSRSEMNVSTLELGDSALYLCASSHSEGPPYEQYFGPGTRLTVT.

V and J are TRBV2 and TRBJ2-4, with D hard to call. Germline V gene sequence: CDR1 SNHLY, CDR2 FYNNEI. V was trimmed by 4 bases and J by 7 bases, leaving 17 bases between them. CDR3 length: 15 amino acids. CDR3 sequence (DNA): TGTGCCAGCAGTGTATCCAGCCCTATGGGGAACATTCAGTACTTC. As protein: CASSVSSPMGNIQYF.

This chain links TRBV10-2 with TRBJ2-2, with a tentative D call TRBD1 (5 bases). V lost 6 bases to trimming and J lost 2 bases, with 10 bases between them. The germline gives CDR1 WSHSY, CDR2 SAAADI. The CDR3 is made up of 14 amino acids. The CDR3 DNA is TGCGCCAGCAGGGACATAGGAAACACCGGGGAGCTGTTTTTT. Translation: CASRDIGNTGELFF.

This clone was detected only once. This chain links TRBV7-8 with TRBJ1-4, with a weak D call TRBD1 (5 bases). Germline V CDR1 and CDR2: SGHVS, FQNEAQ. Trimming pared 1 base from V and 7 bases from J, leaving 10 bases between. This CDR3 has 14 residues. The CDR3 DNA reads as TGTGCCAGCAGCTTAGGGGGCCTGGGTGAAAAACTGTTTTTT. Protein sequence: CASSLGGLGEKLFF.

This chain connects TRBV11-2 to TRBJ1-2, with TRBD1 as a possible D gene (5 bases). V dropped 2 bases and J dropped 7 bases, with 11 bases sitting between them. Germline V gives CDR1 SGHAT, CDR2 FQNNGV. The CDR3 loop spans 13 amino acids. CDR3 sequence reads: CASSLSRGSGYTF. CDR3 in DNA: TGTGCCAGCAGCTTAAGCCGGGGGTCTGGCTACACCTTC.

The chain uses TRBV9 and TRBJ1-4; 8 positions agree with TRBD1. J was trimmed by 8 bases and V by 3 bases; bases with no gene match: 12. The germline V gene has CDR1 SGDLS and CDR2 YYNGEE. The CDR3 runs to 16 residues. This chain's CDR3 is CASSEGTGRIQEKLFF. CDR3 DNA: TGTGCCAGCAGCGAGGGGACAGGACGAATACAGGAAAAACTGTTTTTT.

The chain is built from TRBV6-1 and TRBJ2-5; D not certain. V was clipped by 8 bases and J by 1 base, with 8 bases between them. Per germline, CDR1 MNHNS and CDR2 SASEGT. The CDR3 covers 12 residues. The CDR3 coding sequence is TGTGCCAGCTGCCGGCTCCAAGAGACCCAGTACTTC. Translating it yields CASCRLQETQYF.

This clone was observed once. The CDR3 DNA is TGTGCCAGCAGCTCGGACAAAGCCTACGAGCAGTACTTC. Translated, it gives CASSSDKAYEQYF. The chain combines TRBV11-2 with TRBJ2-7; perhaps TRBD1 as D (5 bases). The CDR3 sequence is 13 residues long. Germline V gives CDR1 SGHAT, CDR2 FQNNGV. V lost 4 bases, J lost 2 bases, and 9 bases lay in between.

The CDR3 spells CASSLQGRIQETQYF. DNA of the CDR3: TGCGCCAGCAGCTTACAGGGACGAATCCAAGAGACCCAGTACTTC. V is TRBV5-1 and J is TRBJ2-5; possible D gene TRBD1, 6 bases. Per the germline V gene, CDR1 is SGHRS and CDR2 is YFSETQ. Trimming pared 2 bases from V and 1 base from J, leaving 12 bases between. The CDR3 loop spans 15 amino acids.

J is TRBJ1-5 and V is TRBV19, with 9 bases identical to TRBD1. In germline, CDR1 is LNHDA, CDR2 SQIVND (reference sequence). The J segment lost 3 bases and the V segment lost 3 bases, leaving 3 bases of the junction unmatched. This CDR3 contains 15 residues. The CDR3 DNA reads as TGTGCCAGTAGTATTACAGGGGGCTTCAATCAGCCCCAGCATTTT. Translating it yields CASSITGGFNQPQHF.

This chain links TRBV15 with TRBJ2-3, with a possible D match to TRBD2 (5 bases). Germline V lookup: CDR1 LNHNV, CDR2 YYDKDF (reference sequence). The CDR3 is 15 amino acids. Trimming stripped 0 bases from V and 0 bases from J, with 7 bases between. The CDR3 reads CATSRDWTSTDTQYF. For the CDR3, the DNA is TGTGCCACCAGCAGAGACTGGACTAGCACAGATACGCAGTATTTT.

The rearrangement uses TRBV27 and TRBJ1-1; a possible D gene is TRBD1 (5 bases). Trimming shortened V by 3 bases and J by 6 bases, and 20 bases separated the two germline ends. The germline gives CDR1 MNHEY, CDR2 SMNVEV (reference sequence). The CDR3 length is 16 residues. The CDR3 nucleotides are TGTGCCAGCAGTTTTATTATGGGGGGATTTTTGGCTGAAGCTTTCTTT. This translates into CASSFIMGGFLAEAFF.

This chain connects TRBV7-9 to TRBJ1-1; D perhaps matches TRBD1 (6 bases). Looked up from germline, CDR1 is SEHNR and CDR2 is FQNEAQ (reference sequence). Trimming removed 8 bases from V and 1 base from J, with 11 bases in between. The CDR3 length is 13 residues. Here the CDR3 DNA reads TGTGCCAGCTCAGGGGAGGCGAACACTGAAGCTTTCTTT. Protein sequence: CASSGEANTEAFF.

The DNA of the CDR3 is TGTGCCAGCAGTTTCGTAGCGGGGGGTCACGATACGCAGTATTTT. Translating it yields CASSFVAGGHDTQYF. The genes are TRBV27 and TRBJ2-3; TRBD2 agrees at 10 bases. Looked up from germline, CDR1 is MNHEY and CDR2 is SMNVEV (reference sequence). The CDR3 totals 15 residues. The junction had 6 bases not matched to a gene; V was cut back by 3 bases and J by 6 bases.